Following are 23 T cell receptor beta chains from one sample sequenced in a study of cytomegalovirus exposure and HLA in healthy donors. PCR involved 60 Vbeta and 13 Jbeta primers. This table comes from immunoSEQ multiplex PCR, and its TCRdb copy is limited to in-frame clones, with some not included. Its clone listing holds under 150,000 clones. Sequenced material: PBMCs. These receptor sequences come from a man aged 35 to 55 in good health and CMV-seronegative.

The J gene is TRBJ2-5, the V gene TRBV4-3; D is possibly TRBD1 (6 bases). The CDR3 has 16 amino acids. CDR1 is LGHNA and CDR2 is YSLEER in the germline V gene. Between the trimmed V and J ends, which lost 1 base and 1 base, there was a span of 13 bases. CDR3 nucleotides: TGCGCCAGCAGCCAAGTGTTTGTGGGGGCCCAAGAGACCCAGTACTTC. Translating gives CASSQVFVGAQETQYF.

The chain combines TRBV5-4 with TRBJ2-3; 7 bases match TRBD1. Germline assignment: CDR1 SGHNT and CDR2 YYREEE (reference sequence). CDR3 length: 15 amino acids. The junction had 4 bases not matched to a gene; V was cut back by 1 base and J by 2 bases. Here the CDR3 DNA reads TGTGCCAGCAGCTTGCAGGGGGTACTCACAGATACGCAGTATTTT. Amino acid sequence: CASSLQGVLTDTQYF.

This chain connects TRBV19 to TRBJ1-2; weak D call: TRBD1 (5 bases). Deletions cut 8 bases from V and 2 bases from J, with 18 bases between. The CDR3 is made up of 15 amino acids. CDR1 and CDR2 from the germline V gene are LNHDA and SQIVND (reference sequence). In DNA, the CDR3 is TGTGCCAGTCGGACGGCGCAGGGCGCGAACTATGGCTACACCTTC. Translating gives CASRTAQGANYGYTF.

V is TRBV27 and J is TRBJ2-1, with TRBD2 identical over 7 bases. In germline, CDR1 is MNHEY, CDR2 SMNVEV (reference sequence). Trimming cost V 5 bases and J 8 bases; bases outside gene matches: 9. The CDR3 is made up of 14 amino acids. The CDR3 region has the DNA TGTGCCAGCAGTAGGGAGAGAAGCGGGGATGAGCAGTTCTTC. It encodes CASSRERSGDEQFF.

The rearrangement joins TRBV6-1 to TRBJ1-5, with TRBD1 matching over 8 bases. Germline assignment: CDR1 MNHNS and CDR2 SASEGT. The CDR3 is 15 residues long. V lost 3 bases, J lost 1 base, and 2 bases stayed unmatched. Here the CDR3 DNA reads TGTGCCAGCAGTGAGTACAGGGGGAGCAATCAGCCCCAGCATTTT. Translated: CASSEYRGSNQPQHF.

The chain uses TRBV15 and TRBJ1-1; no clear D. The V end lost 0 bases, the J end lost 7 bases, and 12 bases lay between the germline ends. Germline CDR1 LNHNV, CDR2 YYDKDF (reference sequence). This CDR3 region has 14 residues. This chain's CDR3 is CATSRDSAHSEAFF. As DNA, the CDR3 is TGTGCCACCAGCAGAGATAGCGCCCACAGTGAAGCTTTCTTT.

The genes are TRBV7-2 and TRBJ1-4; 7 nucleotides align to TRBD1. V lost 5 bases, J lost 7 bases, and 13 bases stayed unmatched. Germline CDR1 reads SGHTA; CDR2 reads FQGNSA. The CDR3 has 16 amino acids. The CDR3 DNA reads TGTGCCAGCAGCCTCGAGACTACAGGGGTTGGTGAAAAACTGTTTTTT. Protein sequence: CASSLETTGVGEKLFF.

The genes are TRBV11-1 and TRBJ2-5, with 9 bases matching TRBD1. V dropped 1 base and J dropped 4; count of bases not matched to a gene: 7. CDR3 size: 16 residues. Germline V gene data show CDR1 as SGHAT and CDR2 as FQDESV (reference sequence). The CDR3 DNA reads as TGTGCCAGCAGCTTAGATCCCCGGGACAGGGCAGAGACCCAGTACTTC. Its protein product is CASSLDPRDRAETQYF.

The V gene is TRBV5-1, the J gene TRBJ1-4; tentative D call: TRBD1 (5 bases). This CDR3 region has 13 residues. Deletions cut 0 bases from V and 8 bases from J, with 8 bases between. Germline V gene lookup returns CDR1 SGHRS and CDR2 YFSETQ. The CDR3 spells CASSLAGGEKLFF. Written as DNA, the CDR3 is TGCGCCAGCAGCTTGGCGGGGGGGGAAAAACTGTTTTTT.

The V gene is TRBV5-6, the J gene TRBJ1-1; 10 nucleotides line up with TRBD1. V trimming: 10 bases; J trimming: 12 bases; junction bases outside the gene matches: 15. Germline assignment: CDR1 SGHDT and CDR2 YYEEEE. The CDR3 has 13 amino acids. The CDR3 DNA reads TGTGCCGGAACAAGACAGGGGGCGGCTGGGTCTTTCTTT. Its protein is CAGTRQGAAGSFF.

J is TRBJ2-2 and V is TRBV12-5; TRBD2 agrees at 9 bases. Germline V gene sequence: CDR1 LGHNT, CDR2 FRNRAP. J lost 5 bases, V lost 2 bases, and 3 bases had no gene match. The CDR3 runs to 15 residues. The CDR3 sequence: CASGLISGGTGELFF. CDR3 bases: TGTGCTAGTGGTTTGATTAGCGGGGGAACCGGGGAGCTGTTTTTT.

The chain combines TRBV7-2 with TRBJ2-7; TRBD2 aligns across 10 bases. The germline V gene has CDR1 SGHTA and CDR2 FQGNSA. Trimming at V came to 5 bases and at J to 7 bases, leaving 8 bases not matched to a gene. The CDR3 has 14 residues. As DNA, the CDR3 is TGTGCCAGCAGCCCCCAAGCGGGGGGGGTAGAGCAGTACTTC. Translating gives CASSPQAGGVEQYF.

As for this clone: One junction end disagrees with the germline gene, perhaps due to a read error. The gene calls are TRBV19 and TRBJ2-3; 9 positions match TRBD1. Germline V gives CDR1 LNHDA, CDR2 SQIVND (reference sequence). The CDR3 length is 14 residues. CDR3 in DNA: TGTGCCAGTAGAATTCAAGTATCCGGGACAGGGATGAATTTT. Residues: CASRIQVSGTGMNF. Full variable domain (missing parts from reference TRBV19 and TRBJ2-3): DGGITQSPKYLFRKEGQNVTLSCEQNLNHDAMYWYRQDPGQGLRLIYYSQIVNDFQKGDIAEGYSVSREKKESFPLTVTSAQKNPTAFYLCASRIQVSGTGMNFGPGTRLTVL.

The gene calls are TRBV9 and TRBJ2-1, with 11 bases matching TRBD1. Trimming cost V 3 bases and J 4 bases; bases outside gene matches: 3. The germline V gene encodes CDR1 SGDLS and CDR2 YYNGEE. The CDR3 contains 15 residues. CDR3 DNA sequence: TGTGCCAGCAGCGCGGGACAGGGGGTTTACAATGAGCAGTTCTTC. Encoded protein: CASSAGQGVYNEQFF.

CDR3 sequence: CASSYGTGYEQYF. For the CDR3, the DNA is TGTGCCAGCAGCTACGGGACAGGCTACGAGCAGTACTTC. The chain joins TRBV7-8 to TRBJ2-7; 8 positions agree with TRBD1. Losses at the gene ends were 4 bases for V and 3 bases for J; bases not matched to a gene: 2. The CDR3 totals 13 residues. CDR1 and CDR2 (germline): SGHVS, FQNEAQ.

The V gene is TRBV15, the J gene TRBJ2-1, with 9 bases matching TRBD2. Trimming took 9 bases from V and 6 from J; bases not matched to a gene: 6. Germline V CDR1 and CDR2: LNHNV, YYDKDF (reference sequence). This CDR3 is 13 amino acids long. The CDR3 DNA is TGTGCCACGGCGGGGGGGGCCATCAATGAGCAGTTCTTC. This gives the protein CATAGGAINEQFF.

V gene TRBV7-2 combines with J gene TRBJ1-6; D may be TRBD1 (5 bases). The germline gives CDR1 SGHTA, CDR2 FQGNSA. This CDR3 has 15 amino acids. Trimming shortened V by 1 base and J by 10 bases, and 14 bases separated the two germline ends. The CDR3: CASSLVPGEGSPLHF. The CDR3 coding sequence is TGTGCCAGCAGCTTAGTTCCGGGGGAGGGGTCACCCCTCCACTTT. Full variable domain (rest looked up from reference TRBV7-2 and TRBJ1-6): GAGVSQSPSNKVTEKGKDVELRCDPISGHTALYWYRQSLGQGLEFLIYFQGNSAPDKSGLPSDRFSAERTGGSVSTLTIQRTQQEDSAVYLCASSLVPGEGSPLHFGNGTRLTVT.

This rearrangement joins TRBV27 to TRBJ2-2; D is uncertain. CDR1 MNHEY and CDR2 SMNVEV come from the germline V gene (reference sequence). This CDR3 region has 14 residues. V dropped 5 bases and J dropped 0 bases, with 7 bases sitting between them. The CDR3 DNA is TGTGCCAGCAGTACAACCTCGAACACCGGGGAGCTGTTTTTT. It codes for CASSTTSNTGELFF.

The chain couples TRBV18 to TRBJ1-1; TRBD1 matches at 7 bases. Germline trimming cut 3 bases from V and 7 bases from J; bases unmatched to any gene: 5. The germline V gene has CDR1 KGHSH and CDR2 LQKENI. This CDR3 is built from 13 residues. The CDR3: CASSPTRDSEAFF. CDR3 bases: TGTGCCAGCTCACCTACAAGGGACAGTGAAGCTTTCTTT. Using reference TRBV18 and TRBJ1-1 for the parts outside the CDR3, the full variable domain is NAGVMQNPRHLVRRRGQEARLRCSPMKGHSHVYWYRQLPEEGLKFMVYLQKENIIDESGMPKERFSAEFPKEGPSILRIQQVVRGDSAAYFCASSPTRDSEAFFGQGTRLTVV.

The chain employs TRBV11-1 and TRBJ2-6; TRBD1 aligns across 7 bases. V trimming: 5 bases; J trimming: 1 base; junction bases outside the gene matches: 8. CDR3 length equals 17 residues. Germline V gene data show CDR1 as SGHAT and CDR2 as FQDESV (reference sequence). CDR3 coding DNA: TGTGCCAGCAGCCGAGAAGGGGGCGCGTCTGGGGCCAACGTCCTGACTTTC. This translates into CASSREGGASGANVLTF.

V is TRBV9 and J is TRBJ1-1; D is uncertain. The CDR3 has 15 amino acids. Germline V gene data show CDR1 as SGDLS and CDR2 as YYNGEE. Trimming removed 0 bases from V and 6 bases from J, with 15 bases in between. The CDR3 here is CASSVGPGPPAEAFF. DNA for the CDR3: TGTGCCAGCAGCGTAGGTCCCGGTCCTCCCGCTGAAGCTTTCTTT.

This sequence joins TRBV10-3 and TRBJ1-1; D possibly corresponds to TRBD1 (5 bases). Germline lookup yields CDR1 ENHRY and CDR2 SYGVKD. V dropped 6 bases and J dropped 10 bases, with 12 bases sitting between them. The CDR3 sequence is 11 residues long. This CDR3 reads CAIRAQGGAFF. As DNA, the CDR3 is TGTGCCATCAGGGCCCAGGGTGGAGCTTTCTTT.

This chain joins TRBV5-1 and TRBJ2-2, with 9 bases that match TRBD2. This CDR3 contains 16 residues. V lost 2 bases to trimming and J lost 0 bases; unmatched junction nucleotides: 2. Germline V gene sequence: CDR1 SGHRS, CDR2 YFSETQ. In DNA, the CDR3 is TGCGCCAGCAGCTTTCTAGCGGGGCCGAACACCGGGGAGCTGTTTTTT. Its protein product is CASSFLAGPNTGELFF.